This paragraph reports one TCR beta chain. While infection was still active, Seattle patients were enrolled and then followed longitudinally. The CDR3 is made up of 14 amino acids. Trimming removed 0 bases from V and 10 bases from J, with 13 bases in between. Looked up from germline, CDR1 is LGHDT and CDR2 is YNNKEL (reference sequence). These data belong to a study of blood T cell repertoires in COVID-19. Study overall: Whether acute or convalescent, the COVID-19 samples came from the United States, Italy and Spain. PBMCs, B-cell-depleted T cells, or T cells provided the cDNA or gDNA that made up the material.

In the original workflow: Amplification of reference gene primers provided the estimated nucleated cell counts. Method: immunoSEQ multiplex PCR; TCRdb's copy keeps in-frame clones and lacks some. V and J calls and clone size are as listed in that table; D and trimming were resolved from the DNA. The data show 150,000 to 200,000 clones, around four fifths seen once. The chain has TRBV3-1 (or the pseudogene TRBV3-2) and TRBJ2-1, with D maybe TRBD2 (6 bases). This TCR derives from a man in his 60s with COVID-19, enrolled during active disease. Sequenced sample: peripheral blood. CDR3 sequence (DNA): TGTGCCAGCAGCCAAGATGGGAGGCAAGGGGAGCAGTTCTTC. Translation gives CASSQDGRQGEQFF.